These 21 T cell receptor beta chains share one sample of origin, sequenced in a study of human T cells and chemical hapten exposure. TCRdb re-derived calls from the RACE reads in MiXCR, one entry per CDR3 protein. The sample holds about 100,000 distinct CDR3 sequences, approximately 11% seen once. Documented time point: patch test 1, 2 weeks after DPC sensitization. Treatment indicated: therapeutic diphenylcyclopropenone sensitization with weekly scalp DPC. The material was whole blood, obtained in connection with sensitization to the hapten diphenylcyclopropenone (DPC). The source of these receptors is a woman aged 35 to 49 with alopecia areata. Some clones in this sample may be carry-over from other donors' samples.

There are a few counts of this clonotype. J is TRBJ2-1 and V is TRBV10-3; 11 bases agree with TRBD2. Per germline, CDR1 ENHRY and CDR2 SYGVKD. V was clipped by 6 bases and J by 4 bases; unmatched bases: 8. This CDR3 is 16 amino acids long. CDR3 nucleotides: TGTGCCATCAGCCCCGCTAGCGGGGGGAGTTACAATGAGCAGTTCTTC. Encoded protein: CAISPASGGSYNEQFF.

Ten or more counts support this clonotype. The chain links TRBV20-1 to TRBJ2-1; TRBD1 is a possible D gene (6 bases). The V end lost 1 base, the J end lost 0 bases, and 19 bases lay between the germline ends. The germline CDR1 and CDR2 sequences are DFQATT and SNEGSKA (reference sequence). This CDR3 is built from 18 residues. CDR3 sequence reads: CSARGTVLQLSSYNEQFF. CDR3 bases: TGCAGTGCTAGAGGGACAGTCCTACAGCTTAGCTCCTACAATGAGCAGTTCTTC.

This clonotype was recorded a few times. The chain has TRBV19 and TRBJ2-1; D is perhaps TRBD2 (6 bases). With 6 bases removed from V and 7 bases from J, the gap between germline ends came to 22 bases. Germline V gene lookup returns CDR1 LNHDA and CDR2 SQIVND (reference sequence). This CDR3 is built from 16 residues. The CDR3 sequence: CASSPATGDPWNEQFF. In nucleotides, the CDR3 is TGTGCCAGTAGCCCCGCGACGGGGGACCCTTGGAATGAGCAGTTCTTC.

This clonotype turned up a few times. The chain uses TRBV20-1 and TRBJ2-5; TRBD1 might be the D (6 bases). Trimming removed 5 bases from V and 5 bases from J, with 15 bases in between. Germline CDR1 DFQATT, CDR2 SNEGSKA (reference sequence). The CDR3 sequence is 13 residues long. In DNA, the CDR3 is TGCAGTGCTGGGGACATTGCCAAGGAGACCCAGTACTTC. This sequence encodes CSAGDIAKETQYF.

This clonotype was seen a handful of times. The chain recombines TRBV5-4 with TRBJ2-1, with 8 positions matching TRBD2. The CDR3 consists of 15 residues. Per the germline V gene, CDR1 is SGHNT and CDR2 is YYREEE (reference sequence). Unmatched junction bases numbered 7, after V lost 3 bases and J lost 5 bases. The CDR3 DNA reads TGTGCCAGCAGCTCCGGGGGGGCCTGGAACAATGAGCAGTTCTTC. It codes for CASSSGGAWNNEQFF.

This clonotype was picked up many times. The CDR3 loop is CASGYRDQPQHF. CDR3 nucleotide sequence: TGTGCCAGCGGGTATAGAGATCAGCCCCAGCATTTT. The chain links TRBV6-6 to TRBJ1-5; no definite D call. Germline V gene data show CDR1 as MNHNY and CDR2 as SVGAGI (reference sequence). Trimming pared 8 bases from V and 5 bases from J, leaving 10 bases between. CDR3 length: 12 residues.

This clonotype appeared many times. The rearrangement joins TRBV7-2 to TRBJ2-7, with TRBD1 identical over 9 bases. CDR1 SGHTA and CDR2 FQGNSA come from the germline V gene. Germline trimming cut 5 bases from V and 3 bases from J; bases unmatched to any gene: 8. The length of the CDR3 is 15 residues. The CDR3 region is CASSHVRGQGYEQYF. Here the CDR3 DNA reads TGTGCCAGCAGCCACGTACGGGGACAGGGCTACGAGCAGTACTTC.

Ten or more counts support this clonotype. The CDR3 is CASSEAGHIGGYTF. The CDR3 coding sequence is TGTGCCAGCAGTGAAGCGGGACATATAGGGGGCTACACCTTC. The rearrangement uses TRBV2 and TRBJ1-2; possibly TRBD1 for D (6 bases). Germline-derived CDR1 and CDR2 are SNHLY and FYNNEI. The CDR3 extends over 14 amino acids. The V and J ends lost 0 bases and 8 bases respectively, with 13 bases between them. The whole variable domain, remainder taken from reference TRBV2 and TRBJ1-2, is EPEVTQTPSHQVTQMGQEVILRCVPISNHLYFYWYRQILGQKVEFLVSFYNNEISEKSEIFDDQFSVERPDGSNFTLKIRSTKLEDSAMYFCASSEAGHIGGYTFGSGTRLTVV.

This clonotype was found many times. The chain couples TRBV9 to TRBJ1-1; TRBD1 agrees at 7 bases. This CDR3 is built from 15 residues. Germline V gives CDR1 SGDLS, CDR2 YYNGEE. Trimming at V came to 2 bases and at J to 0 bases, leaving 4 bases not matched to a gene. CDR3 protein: CASSVGTDLNTEAFF. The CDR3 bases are TGTGCCAGCAGCGTTGGGACAGACCTGAACACTGAAGCTTTCTTT.

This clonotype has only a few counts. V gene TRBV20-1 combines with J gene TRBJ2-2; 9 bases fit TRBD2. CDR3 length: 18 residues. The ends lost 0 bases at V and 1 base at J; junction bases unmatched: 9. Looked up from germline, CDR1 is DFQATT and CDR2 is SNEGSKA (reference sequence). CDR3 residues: CSARDRGSGRRNTGELFF. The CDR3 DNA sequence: TGCAGTGCTAGAGATAGAGGGAGCGGGAGGAGGAACACCGGGGAGCTGTTTTTT.

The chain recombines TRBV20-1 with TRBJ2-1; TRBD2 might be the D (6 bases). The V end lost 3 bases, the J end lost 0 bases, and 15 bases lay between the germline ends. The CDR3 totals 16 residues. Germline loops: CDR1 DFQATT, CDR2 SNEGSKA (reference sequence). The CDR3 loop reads CSASELAENSYNEQFF. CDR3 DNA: TGCAGTGCTAGTGAGTTAGCGGAAAACTCCTACAATGAGCAGTTCTTC.

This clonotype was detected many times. This CDR3 is CSATRTGDPGDTQYF. The CDR3 nucleotides are TGCAGTGCTACCCGGACAGGGGATCCGGGAGATACGCAGTATTTT. This chain joins TRBV20-1 and TRBJ2-3; 9 bases are shared with TRBD1. This CDR3 has 15 amino acids. With 4 bases clipped from V and 5 bases from J, the junction kept 10 bases outside the gene matches. Germline V gene lookup returns CDR1 DFQATT and CDR2 SNEGSKA (reference sequence).

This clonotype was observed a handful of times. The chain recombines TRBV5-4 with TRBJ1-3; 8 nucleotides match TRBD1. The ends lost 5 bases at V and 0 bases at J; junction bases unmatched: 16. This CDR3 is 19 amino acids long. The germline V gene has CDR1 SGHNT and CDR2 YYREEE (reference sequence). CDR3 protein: CASSPARTGSGSSGNTIYF. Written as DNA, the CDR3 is TGTGCCAGCAGTCCCGCCCGGACAGGGAGTGGCTCCTCTGGAAACACCATATATTTT.

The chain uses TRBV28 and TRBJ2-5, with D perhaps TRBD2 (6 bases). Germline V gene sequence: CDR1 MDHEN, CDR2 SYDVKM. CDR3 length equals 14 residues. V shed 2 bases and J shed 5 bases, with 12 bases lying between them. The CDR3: CASSLLRGRETQYF. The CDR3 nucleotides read TGTGCCAGCAGTTTACTTCGGGGGAGGGAGACCCAGTACTTC.

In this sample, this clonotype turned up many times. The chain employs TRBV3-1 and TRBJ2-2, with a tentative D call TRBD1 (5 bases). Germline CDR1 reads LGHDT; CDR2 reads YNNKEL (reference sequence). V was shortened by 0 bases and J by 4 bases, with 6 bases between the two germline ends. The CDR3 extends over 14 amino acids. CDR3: CASSQETATGELFF. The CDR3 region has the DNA TGTGCCAGCAGCCAAGAGACAGCCACCGGGGAGCTGTTTTTT. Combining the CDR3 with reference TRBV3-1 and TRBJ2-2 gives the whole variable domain DTAVSQTPKYLVTQMGNDKSIKCEQNLGHDTMYWYKQDSKKFLKIMFSYNNKELIINETVPNRFSPKSPDKAHLNLHINSLELGDSAVYFCASSQETATGELFFGEGSRLTVL.

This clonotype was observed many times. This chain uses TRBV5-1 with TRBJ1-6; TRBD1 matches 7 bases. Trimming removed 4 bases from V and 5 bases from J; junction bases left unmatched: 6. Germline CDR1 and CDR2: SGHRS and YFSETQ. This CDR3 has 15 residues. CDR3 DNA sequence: TGCGCCAGCAGCAGAAGCGGGACAGATAATTCACCCCTCCACTTT. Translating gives CASSRSGTDNSPLHF.

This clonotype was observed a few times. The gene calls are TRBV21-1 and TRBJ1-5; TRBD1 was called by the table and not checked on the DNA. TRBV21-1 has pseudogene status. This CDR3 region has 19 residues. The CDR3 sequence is CASSKALKDRDHSNQPQHF. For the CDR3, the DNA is TGTGCCAGCAGCAAAGCGCTAAAGGACAGGGACCATAGCAATCAGCCCCAGCATTTT.

The CDR3 nucleotides read TGTGCCAGCAGGCTAACCGGGACAGGGGTCAACTATGGCTACACCTTC. This encodes CASRLTGTGVNYGYTF. The chain carries TRBV6-5 and TRBJ1-2, with 10 bases aligning to TRBD1. CDR1 is MNHEY, CDR2 SVGAGI, per germline. Trimming cost V 6 bases and J 2 bases; bases outside gene matches: 9. The CDR3 is 16 residues long.

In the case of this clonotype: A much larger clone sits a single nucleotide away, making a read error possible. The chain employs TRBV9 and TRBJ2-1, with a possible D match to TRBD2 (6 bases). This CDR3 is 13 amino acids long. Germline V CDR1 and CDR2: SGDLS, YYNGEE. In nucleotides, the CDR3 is TGTGCCGGCAGCGTAGAGTACGGGGGTGAGCAGTTCTTC. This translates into CAGSVEYGGEQFF.

The CDR3 DNA sequence: TGTGCCAGCAGCTCTGACCCCATTACCTTGCCCTACGAGCAGTACTTC. This encodes CASSSDPITLPYEQYF. V is TRBV7-2 and J is TRBJ2-7; D unresolved. V dropped 4 bases and J dropped 2 bases, with 18 bases sitting between them. This CDR3 has 16 residues. CDR1 and CDR2 from the germline V gene are SGHTA and FQGNSA.

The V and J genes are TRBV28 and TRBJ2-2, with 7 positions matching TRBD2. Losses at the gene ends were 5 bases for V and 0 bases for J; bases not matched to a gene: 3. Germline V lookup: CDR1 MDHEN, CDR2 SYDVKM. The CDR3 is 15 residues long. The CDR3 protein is CASSPSGTNTGELFF. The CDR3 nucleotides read TGTGCCAGCAGTCCCAGCGGGACGAACACCGGGGAGCTGTTTTTT.